This is a list of T cell receptor beta chains from one sample in a study of CXCR3-negative and CXCR3-positive naive CD8 T cells. TCRdb reprocessed the 5' RACE reads and keeps a single row for each CDR3 protein, giving no DNA. This repertoire comprises about 4,900 distinct CDR3 sequences; its ten largest clones make up about 2.2%. Input material: naive CXCR3+ CD8+ T cells from blood. The origin of the receptors is a human donor in good health. Some clones in this sample may be carry-over from other donors' samples. Each CDR3 is given with its conserved first and last residue. Some rows mark clone size as missing; the rest say once, few, many or name a class of expanded clone.

TRBJ1-5,large,TRBV27,CASSPSGGSQPQHF
TRBJ2-3,-,TRBV7-9,CASSPTGLAGTDTQYF
TRBJ1-1,-,TRBV4-3,CASSPLTLGGTMNTEAFF
TRBJ1-5,medium-sized,TRBV29-1,CSVSPGSNQPQHF
TRBJ2-3,-,TRBV27,CASSFELAGYLDTQYF
TRBJ1-4,-,TRBV7-6,CASSLGPGGEEKLFF
TRBJ1-1,-,TRBV7-9,CASSLTGTGGFSEAFF
TRBJ2-7,-,TRBV29-1,CSVEGGQDPSSYEQYF
TRBJ2-1,medium-sized,TRBV29-1,CSVGGALGFYNEQFF
TRBJ1-1,-,TRBV7-9,CASSSGQGPDTEAFF
TRBJ1-2,-,TRBV4-3,CASSQERAENYGYTF
TRBJ2-6,-,TRBV21-1,CASSKGRLTSGANVLTF
TRBJ1-2,-,TRBV20-1,CSAQPTGHRMKGYTF
TRBJ2-7,-,TRBV29-1,CSVEASETYEQYF
TRBJ2-1,medium-sized,TRBV21-1,CASSRKRDEQFF
TRBJ2-2,medium-sized,TRBV5-1,CASSLPSPGQGPNTGELFF
TRBJ1-4,medium-sized,TRBV29-1,CSVSSTGANEKLFF
TRBJ2-3,-,TRBV20-1,CSALDMGVSTYTDTQYF
TRBJ2-1,medium-sized,TRBV27,CASSFGGWEQFF
TRBJ2-7,-,TRBV16,CASSQKPQYEQYF
TRBJ2-1,-,TRBV15,CATSEYYNEQFF
TRBJ1-2,medium-sized,TRBV29-1,CSIPTGSYGYTF
TRBJ2-1,-,TRBV6-2/TRBV6-3,CASSLQGTYNEQFF
TRBJ2-7,-,TRBV5-1,CASGTSVSEQYF
TRBJ2-6,medium-sized,TRBV4-1,CASSQESGLAGSGANVLTF
TRBJ2-1,large,TRBV9,CASSAAGTGLYNEQFF
TRBJ2-7,-,TRBV18,CASSPSVPLPGTSMYEQYF
TRBJ2-3,-,TRBV28,CASSSPGTSGADTQYF
TRBJ1-1,-,TRBV7-9,CASSSGERTEAFF
TRBJ2-1,medium-sized,TRBV4-2,CASSQDGGSTNNEQFF
TRBJ2-2,medium-sized,TRBV6-5,CASSLTGELFF
TRBJ1-5,medium-sized,TRBV7-3,CASSLRTWVDSPINYSNQPQHF
TRBJ2-1,-,TRBV27,CASSPAGLEQFF
TRBJ1-5,-,TRBV12-5,CASGLGLNQPQHF
TRBJ2-1,medium-sized,TRBV28,CASSLTRGGNEQFF
TRBJ2-2,medium-sized,TRBV29-1,CSVEGGRYTGELFF
TRBJ1-2,-,TRBV9,CASSPRDRADGYTF
TRBJ2-2,medium-sized,TRBV10-3,CAISELWLAGGRDTGELFF
TRBJ2-1,medium-sized,TRBV7-9,CASSLTSGSGNEQFF
TRBJ2-7,-,TRBV28,CASSSSGAEQYF
TRBJ1-2,-,TRBV9,CASSGDWVDGYTF
TRBJ1-5,medium-sized,TRBV2,CASSDKSVSNQPQHF
TRBJ2-3,medium-sized,TRBV29-1,CSVAAGRYIDTQYF
TRBJ2-3,-,TRBV6-6,CASSYPASRNTQYF
TRBJ2-3,-,TRBV15,CATSRAADTQYF